One sample yielded the 31 T cell receptor beta chains listed below, sequenced in a study of blood T cell repertoires in COVID-19. Method: immunoSEQ multiplex PCR; TCRdb's copy keeps in-frame clones and lacks some. The sample contains about 220,000 clones, roughly 84% of which appear only once. Sequencing used peripheral blood. These receptors were collected from a man aged 45-60 years with active or convalescent COVID-19.

The rearrangement joins TRBV18 to TRBJ2-1; D remains ambiguous. V was pared by 3 bases and J by 10 bases, with 13 bases between. The CDR3 extends over 13 amino acids. CDR1 and CDR2 from the germline V gene are KGHSH and LQKENI. This CDR3 reads CASSPVLRVEQFF. The CDR3 bases are TGTGCCAGCTCACCCGTATTGCGCGTGGAGCAGTTCTTC.

This chain connects TRBV7-8 to TRBJ1-2, with D hard to call. V lost 4 bases to trimming and J lost 3 bases, with 15 bases between them. CDR3 length equals 15 residues. Germline V CDR1 and CDR2: SGHVS, FQNEAQ. For the CDR3, the DNA is TGTGCCAGCAGCTCCCCGAGGCCCGGGGACTATGGCTACACCTTC. Residues: CASSSPRPGDYGYTF. The entire variable domain, with the rest obtained from reference TRBV7-8 and TRBJ1-2, is as follows: GAGVSQSPRYKVAKRGQDVALRCDPISGHVSLFWYQQALGQGPEFLTYFQNEAQLDKSGLPSDRFFAERPEGSVSTLKIQRTQQEDSAVYLCASSSPRPGDYGYTFGSGTRLTVV.

The rearrangement joins TRBV19 to TRBJ1-5, with 8 nucleotides matching TRBD1. V was clipped by 1 base and J by 3 bases; unmatched bases: 5. Germline V gene data show CDR1 as LNHDA and CDR2 as SQIVND (reference sequence). The length of the CDR3 is 16 residues. The CDR3 nucleotides read TGTGCCAGTAGTATAGCCCGGACAGGGTTCAATCAGCCCCAGCATTTT. Its translation is CASSIARTGFNQPQHF.

The V gene is TRBV2, the J gene TRBJ2-1; TRBD1 matches 9 bases. Germline loops: CDR1 SNHLY, CDR2 FYNNEI. J was trimmed by 5 bases and V by 6 bases; bases with no gene match: 5. The CDR3 has 14 residues. The CDR3: CASSPDRGNNEQFF. CDR3 bases: TGTGCCAGCAGCCCCGACAGGGGGAACAATGAGCAGTTCTTC. The entire variable domain, with the rest obtained from reference TRBV2 and TRBJ2-1, is as follows: EPEVTQTPSHQVTQMGQEVILRCVPISNHLYFYWYRQILGQKVEFLVSFYNNEISEKSEIFDDQFSVERPDGSNFTLKIRSTKLEDSAMYFCASSPDRGNNEQFFGPGTRLTVL.

This clone came up a few times. The V and J genes are TRBV5-5 and TRBJ1-6; 7 bases are a match to TRBD1. Germline V gives CDR1 SGHKS, CDR2 YYEKEE (reference sequence). The CDR3 runs 15 residues. Unmatched junction bases numbered 6, after V lost 3 bases and J lost 6 bases. The CDR3 loop is CASSSLGGSNSPLHF. CDR3 sequence (DNA): TGTGCCAGCAGCTCCCTAGGGGGCAGTAATTCACCCCTCCACTTT.

The V gene is TRBV7-9, the J gene TRBJ1-6; D is perhaps TRBD1 (6 bases). Deletions cut 2 bases from V and 11 bases from J, with 13 bases between. The CDR3 has 14 amino acids. Per the germline V gene, CDR1 is SEHNR and CDR2 is FQNEAQ (reference sequence). This CDR3 reads CASSLSPQGTPLHF. The CDR3 nucleotides read TGTGCCAGCAGCTTAAGCCCACAGGGAACACCCCTCCACTTT.

J is TRBJ1-4 and V is TRBV5-1; D call uncertain. Germline-derived CDR1 and CDR2 are SGHRS and YFSETQ. Between the trimmed V and J ends, which lost 2 bases and 0 bases, there was a span of 5 bases. The CDR3 length is 14 residues. CDR3 in DNA: TGCGCCAGCAGCTTCGCAGCAACTAATGAAAAACTGTTTTTT. This translates into CASSFAATNEKLFF. The full variable domain, with the rest looked up from reference TRBV5-1 and TRBJ1-4, is KAGVTQTPRYLIKTRGQQVTLSCSPISGHRSVSWYQQTPGQGLQFLFEYFSETQRNKGNFPGRFSGRQFSNSRSEMNVSTLELGDSALYLCASSFAATNEKLFFGSGTQLSVL.

The V gene is TRBV5-1, the J gene TRBJ1-2, with a possible D match to TRBD1 (5 bases). Looked up from germline, CDR1 is SGHRS and CDR2 is YFSETQ. The CDR3 totals 17 residues. The germline V and J ends were trimmed by 0 bases and 7 bases, with 22 bases remaining between them. This chain's CDR3 is CASSLGVGAPSPGGYTF. The CDR3 DNA follows: TGCGCCAGCAGCTTGGGTGTAGGGGCTCCTTCGCCTGGTGGCTACACCTTC.

The chain joins TRBV2 to TRBJ2-1; D is perhaps TRBD2 (6 bases). The germline CDR1 and CDR2 sequences are SNHLY and FYNNEI. This CDR3 contains 12 residues. With 8 bases removed from V and 7 bases from J, the gap between germline ends came to 12 bases. The CDR3 coding sequence is TGTGCCAGCCAGCGGGCTGGGAATGAGCAGTTCTTC. Translated: CASQRAGNEQFF.

The J gene is TRBJ1-1, the V gene TRBV7-9, with TRBD1 identical over 7 bases. Unmatched junction bases numbered 9, after V lost 4 bases and J lost 4 bases. The CDR3 covers 15 residues. Germline lookup yields CDR1 SEHNR and CDR2 FQNEAQ (reference sequence). CDR3 in DNA: TGTGCCAGCAGCTCCCGGGACAGAAAGCCCACTGAAGCTTTCTTT. Amino acid sequence: CASSSRDRKPTEAFF.

The gene calls are TRBV7-2 and TRBJ2-7; TRBD2 agrees at 8 bases. V lost 1 base, J lost 2 bases, and 4 bases stayed unmatched. CDR1 SGHTA and CDR2 FQGNSA come from the germline V gene. CDR3 length equals 15 residues. The CDR3 reads CASSLGYSGTYEQYF. CDR3 DNA: TGTGCCAGCAGCTTAGGTTATAGCGGGACCTACGAGCAGTACTTC.

The chain joins TRBV5-4 to TRBJ2-5, with D perhaps TRBD1 (6 bases). V shed 3 bases and J shed 4 bases, with 10 bases lying between them. Germline CDR1 is SGHNT and CDR2 is YYREEE (reference sequence). CDR3 length: 13 amino acids. The CDR3 DNA sequence: TGTGCCAGCAGCTGGGGACAAGGAGAGACCCAGTACTTC. Amino acid sequence: CASSWGQGETQYF.

The chain carries TRBV7-2 and TRBJ2-1; 12 positions match TRBD2. J gave up 14 bases and V 1 base, and 9 bases lay outside the gene matches. The CDR3 loop spans 15 amino acids. Per the germline V gene, CDR1 is SGHTA and CDR2 is FQGNSA. In nucleotides, the CDR3 is TGTGCCAGCAGCTTAGGACTAGCGGGGGAAACCGGGGAGTTCTTC. The encoded protein is CASSLGLAGETGEFF.

This clone was seen only a few times. The CDR3 spells CASRIRFYSNQPQHF. CDR3 bases: TGTGCCAGTAGGATCCGGTTTTATAGCAATCAGCCCCAGCATTTT. This chain links TRBV19 with TRBJ1-5; unclear D gene. Trimming took off 6 bases at V and 0 bases at J, with 12 bases between the two ends. The CDR3 loop spans 15 amino acids. In germline, CDR1 is LNHDA, CDR2 SQIVND (reference sequence).

The J gene is TRBJ2-5, the V gene TRBV5-1; 11 nucleotides align to TRBD2. V lost 4 bases, J lost 2 bases, and 7 bases stayed unmatched. The CDR3 covers 16 residues. CDR1 is SGHRS and CDR2 is YFSETQ in the germline V gene. For the CDR3, the DNA is TGCGCCAGCAGCCCGGGACTAGCGGAGCTACAAGAGACCCAGTACTTC. Encoded protein: CASSPGLAELQETQYF.

The rearrangement links TRBV13 to TRBJ1-3, with TRBD1 as a possible D gene (6 bases). The CDR3 is made up of 17 amino acids. Germline CDR1 PRHDT, CDR2 FYEKMQ (reference sequence). V was clipped by 4 bases and J by 1 base, with 17 bases between them. In DNA, the CDR3 is TGTGCCAGCAGCTCCTCTGGGGGCGCAGGTTCTGGAAACACCATATATTTT. Translating it yields CASSSSGGAGSGNTIYF.

This chain uses TRBV7-2 with TRBJ2-7, with a possible D match to TRBD1 (6 bases). Germline values: CDR1 SGHTA, CDR2 FQGNSA. Trimming took 2 bases from V and 4 from J, leaving 24 bases between them. There are 18 residues in the CDR3. The CDR3 here is CASSLRSAGALPHYEQYV. Here the CDR3 DNA reads TGTGCCAGCAGCTTAAGGAGTGCAGGGGCCTTACCGCATTACGAGCAGTACGTC.

This chain connects TRBV3-1 (or the pseudogene TRBV3-2) to TRBJ2-5; 9 nucleotides agree with TRBD2. The germline V gene has CDR1 LGHDT and CDR2 YNNKEL (reference sequence). Trimming took 4 bases from V and 2 from J; bases not matched to a gene: 5. The CDR3 is 15 amino acids. The CDR3 spells CASSRLAGAQETQYF. The CDR3 DNA reads as TGTGCCAGCAGCCGGTTAGCGGGGGCACAAGAGACCCAGTACTTC.

This clone was detected only once. This chain connects TRBV7-2 to TRBJ2-3; 8 bases are a match to TRBD2. J gave up 5 bases and V 5 bases, and 9 bases lay outside the gene matches. The germline CDR1 and CDR2 sequences are SGHTA and FQGNSA. CDR3 length equals 15 residues. CDR3 sequence reads: CASSPGRGGQDTQYF. The CDR3 DNA sequence: TGTGCCAGCAGCCCCGGGAGGGGGGGCCAAGATACGCAGTATTTT.

The J gene is TRBJ2-3, the V gene TRBV7-2; TRBD2 matches 13 bases. V was pared by 5 bases and J by 2 bases, with 4 bases of the junction left unmatched. CDR1 SGHTA and CDR2 FQGNSA come from the germline V gene. This CDR3 comprises 16 residues. This chain's CDR3 is CASSRTSGSPTDTQYF. DNA for the CDR3: TGTGCCAGCAGCCGGACTAGCGGGAGCCCCACAGATACGCAGTATTTT.

V is TRBV5-1 and J is TRBJ2-5; D is ambiguous. V was pared by 0 bases and J by 5 bases, with 5 bases between. This CDR3 has 12 amino acids. Germline CDR1 and CDR2: SGHRS and YFSETQ. The CDR3 sequence: CASSLVGETQYF. The DNA of the CDR3 is TGCGCCAGCAGCTTGGTCGGGGAGACCCAGTACTTC.

This clone was detected a few times. The V gene is TRBV27, the J gene TRBJ2-1; D might be TRBD1 (6 bases). V lost 5 bases, J lost 9 bases, and 14 bases lay in between. The germline V gene encodes CDR1 MNHEY and CDR2 SMNVEV (reference sequence). The CDR3 is 13 amino acids. For the CDR3, the DNA is TGTGCCAGCAGTGTAAACAGGGAAGGTGAGCAGTTCTTC. Translated: CASSVNREGEQFF.

Only one count was recorded for this clone. The CDR3 DNA reads TGCGCCAGCAAGATTGGCAGGGCCACAGATACGCAGTATTTT. Residues: CASKIGRATDTQYF. This sequence joins TRBV4-1 and TRBJ2-3; D is perhaps TRBD1 (5 bases). The CDR3 loop spans 14 amino acids. V lost 7 bases and J lost 2, with 13 bases in between. The germline V gene has CDR1 MGHRA and CDR2 YSYEKL.

This chain connects TRBV19 to TRBJ2-7; a possible D gene is TRBD1 (6 bases). V gave up 5 bases and J gave up 7 bases, with 27 bases separating them. The CDR3 sequence is 17 residues long. Germline CDR1 and CDR2: LNHDA and SQIVND (reference sequence). CDR3 amino acids: CASSFSKQGWGWKEQYV. The CDR3 bases are TGTGCCAGTAGTTTTTCCAAACAGGGATGGGGGTGGAAGGAGCAGTACGTC.

This rearrangement joins TRBV6-4 to TRBJ2-1, with TRBD2 as a possible D gene (5 bases). Per the germline V gene, CDR1 is MRHNA and CDR2 is SNTAGT. The CDR3 spans 15 residues. The V end was cut by 5 bases, the J end by 3 bases, with 14 bases between. CDR3 protein: CASSLTEAYYNEQFF. The DNA for the CDR3 is TGTGCCAGCAGTTTGACGGAGGCCTACTACAATGAGCAGTTCTTC.

In this sample, this clone turned up a few times. The chain combines TRBV4-3 with TRBJ2-1; TRBD2 matches at 8 bases. There are 16 residues in the CDR3. Germline values: CDR1 LGHNA, CDR2 YSLEER. V shed 0 bases, J shed 7 bases, and the junction held 8 bases outside the gene matches. CDR3 in DNA: TGCGCCAGCAGCCAAGATGGGGAGGGACTAGGTAATGAGCAGTTCTTC. It yields the protein CASSQDGEGLGNEQFF.

This clone was picked up a small number of times. The gene calls are TRBV9 and TRBJ1-6; D is undetermined. From germline, CDR1 is SGDLS and CDR2 YYNGEE. V shed 0 bases and J shed 10 bases, with 8 bases lying between them. The CDR3 contains 13 residues. The CDR3 region is CASSVAGGSPLHF. CDR3 nucleotides: TGTGCCAGCAGCGTAGCAGGAGGGTCACCCCTCCACTTT.

The J gene is TRBJ2-5, the V gene TRBV5-1; TRBD2 is a possible D gene (5 bases). The germline V gene has CDR1 SGHRS and CDR2 YFSETQ. V was shortened by 1 base and J by 4 bases, with 11 bases between the two germline ends. The CDR3 has 14 amino acids. The CDR3 DNA follows: TGCGCCAGCAGCTTGTGGCCGGGGAGAGAGACCCAGTACTTC. It specifies CASSLWPGRETQYF.

A single count supports this clone. This chain joins TRBV10-3 and TRBJ1-2; TRBD1 matches at 7 bases. This CDR3 has 15 amino acids. CDR1 is ENHRY, CDR2 SYGVKD, per germline. J lost 6 bases, V lost 4 bases, and 11 bases had no gene match. In DNA form, the CDR3 reads TGTGCCATCAGTGGGTCCCCGACAGGGATCCATGGCTACACCTTC. As protein: CAISGSPTGIHGYTF.

The chain links TRBV28 to TRBJ2-6, with D possibly TRBD1 on 6 matching bases. Trimming took 10 bases from V and 0 from J, leaving 16 bases between them. Germline CDR1 is MDHEN and CDR2 is SYDVKM. This CDR3 region has 16 residues. CDR3 DNA sequence: TGTGCCACCGCCGGGACAAGACACTCTGGGGCCAACGTCCTGACTTTC. This sequence encodes CATAGTRHSGANVLTF.

The J gene is TRBJ2-5, the V gene TRBV7-2, with D maybe TRBD1 (6 bases). The CDR3 contains 15 residues. Looked up from germline, CDR1 is SGHTA and CDR2 is FQGNSA. V lost 0 bases to trimming and J lost 4 bases, with 12 bases between them. This chain's CDR3 is CASSLAPTGLETQYF. CDR3 in DNA: TGTGCCAGCAGCTTAGCACCAACAGGGTTAGAGACCCAGTACTTC.